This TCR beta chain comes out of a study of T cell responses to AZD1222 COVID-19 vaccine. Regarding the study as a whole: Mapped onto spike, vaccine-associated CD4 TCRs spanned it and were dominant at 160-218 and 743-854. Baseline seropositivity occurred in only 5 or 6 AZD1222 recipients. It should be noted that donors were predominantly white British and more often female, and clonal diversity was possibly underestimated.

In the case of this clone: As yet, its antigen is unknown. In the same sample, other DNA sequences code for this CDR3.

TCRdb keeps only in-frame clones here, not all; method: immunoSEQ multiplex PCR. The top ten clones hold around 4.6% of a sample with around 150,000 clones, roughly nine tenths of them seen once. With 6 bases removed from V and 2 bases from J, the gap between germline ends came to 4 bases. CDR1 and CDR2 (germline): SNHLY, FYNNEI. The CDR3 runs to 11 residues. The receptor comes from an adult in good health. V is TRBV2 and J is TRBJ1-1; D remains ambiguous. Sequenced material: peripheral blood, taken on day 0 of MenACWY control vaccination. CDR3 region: CASSLNTEAFF. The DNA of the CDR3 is TGTGCCAGCAGCCTTAACACTGAAGCTTTCTTT. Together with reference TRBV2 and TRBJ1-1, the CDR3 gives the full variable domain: EPEVTQTPSHQVTQMGQEVILRCVPISNHLYFYWYRQILGQKVEFLVSFYNNEISEKSEIFDDQFSVERPDGSNFTLKIRSTKLEDSAMYFCASSLNTEAFFGQGTRLTVV.